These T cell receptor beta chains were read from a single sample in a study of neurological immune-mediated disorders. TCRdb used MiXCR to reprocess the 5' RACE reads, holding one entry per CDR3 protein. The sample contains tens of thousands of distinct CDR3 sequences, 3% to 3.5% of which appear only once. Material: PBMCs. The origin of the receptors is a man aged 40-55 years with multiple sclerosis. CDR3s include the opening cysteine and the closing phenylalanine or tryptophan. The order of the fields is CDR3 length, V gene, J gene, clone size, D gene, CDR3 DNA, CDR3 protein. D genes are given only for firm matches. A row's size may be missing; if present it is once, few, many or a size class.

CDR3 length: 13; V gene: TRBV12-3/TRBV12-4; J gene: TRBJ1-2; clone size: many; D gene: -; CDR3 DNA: TGTGCCAGCAGTTTAGGAGGGGCGGGTGGCTACACCTTC; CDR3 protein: CASSLGGAGGYTF
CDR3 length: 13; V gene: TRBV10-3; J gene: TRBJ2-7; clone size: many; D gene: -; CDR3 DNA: TGTGCCATCAGTGAGTCCAGAATCTACGAGCAGTACTTC; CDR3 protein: CAISESRIYEQYF
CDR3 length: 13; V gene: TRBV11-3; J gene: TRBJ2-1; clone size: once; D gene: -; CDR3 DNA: TGTGCCAGCAGCTTGTCCCAGGGAAATGAGCAGTTCTTC; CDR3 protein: CASSLSQGNEQFF
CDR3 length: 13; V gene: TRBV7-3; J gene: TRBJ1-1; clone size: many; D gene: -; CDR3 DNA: TGTGCCAGCAGCTTAAGACGGCAGAGTGAAGCTTTCTTT; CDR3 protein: CASSLRRQSEAFF
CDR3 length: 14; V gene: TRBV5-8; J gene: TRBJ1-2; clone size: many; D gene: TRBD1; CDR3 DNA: TGTGCCAGCAGCCCCAGGGGGCCTGGCTATGGCTACACCTTC; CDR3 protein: CASSPRGPGYGYTF
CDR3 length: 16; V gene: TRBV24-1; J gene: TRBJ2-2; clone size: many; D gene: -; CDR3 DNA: TGTGCCACCAGTGATTTAAAGGGGGTCCACACCGGGGAGCTGTTTTTT; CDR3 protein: CATSDLKGVHTGELFF
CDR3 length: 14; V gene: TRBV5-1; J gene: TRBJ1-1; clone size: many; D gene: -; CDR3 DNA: TGCGCCAGCAGCTTGGACCGACCGAACACTGAAGCTTTCTTT; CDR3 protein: CASSLDRPNTEAFF
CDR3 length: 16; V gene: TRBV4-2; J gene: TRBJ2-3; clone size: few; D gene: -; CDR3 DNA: TGTGCCAGCAGCCAAGAATACGGGGTGGGGGCAGATACGCAGTATTTT; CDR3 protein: CASSQEYGVGADTQYF
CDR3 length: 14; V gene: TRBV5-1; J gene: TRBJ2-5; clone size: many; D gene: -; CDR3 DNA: TGCGCCAGCAGCGCGGACATTTACCAAGAGACCCAGTACTTC; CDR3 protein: CASSADIYQETQYF
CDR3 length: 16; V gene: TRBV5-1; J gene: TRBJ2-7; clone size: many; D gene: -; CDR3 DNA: TGCGCCAGCAGCTTGCGTGGTGGAGGTGGGTCTTCGGAGCAGTACTTC; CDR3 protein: CASSLRGGGGSSEQYF
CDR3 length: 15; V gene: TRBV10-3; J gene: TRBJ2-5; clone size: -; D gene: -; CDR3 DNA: TGTGCCACCCAAAGTGGCCAGGGCTTTCAAGAGAACCAGTACTTC; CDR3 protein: CATQSGQGFQENQYF
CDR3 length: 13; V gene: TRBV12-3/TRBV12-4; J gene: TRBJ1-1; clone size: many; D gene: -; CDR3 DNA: TGTGCCACCAACCCCCAGGCGAACACTGAAGCTTTCTTT; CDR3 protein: CATNPQANTEAFF
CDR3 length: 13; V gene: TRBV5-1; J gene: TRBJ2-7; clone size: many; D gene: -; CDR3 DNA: TGCGCCAGCAGCTTCCGGGCCGGAGACGAGCAGTACTTC; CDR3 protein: CASSFRAGDEQYF
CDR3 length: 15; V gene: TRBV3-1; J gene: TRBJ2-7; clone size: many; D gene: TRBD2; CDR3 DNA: TGTGCCAGCAGCCAAAGCCTAGCGGGTACCTACGAGCAGTACTTC; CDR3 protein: CASSQSLAGTYEQYF
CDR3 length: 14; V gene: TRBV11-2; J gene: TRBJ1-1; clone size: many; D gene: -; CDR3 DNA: TGTGCCAGCAGAGGTGTGGGTATGAACACTGAAGCTTTCTTT; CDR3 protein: CASRGVGMNTEAFF